This passage covers 19 T cell receptor beta chains from one sample sequenced in a study of blood T cell repertoires in COVID-19. This table comes from immunoSEQ multiplex PCR, and its TCRdb copy is limited to in-frame clones, with some not included. The profile covers about 200,000 clones, with 75% to 85% appearing a single time and about 13% taken by the ten largest. The sequencing sample was made of peripheral blood. The source of these receptors is a human donor in a cohort sampled during active COVID-19.

This clone was detected only once. V and J are TRBV21-1 and TRBJ2-3; the D call of TRBD2 is as the table states it, not checked on the DNA. TRBV21-1 is termed a pseudogene. This CDR3 comprises 16 residues. The CDR3 is CASSKVGGQPADTQYF. The CDR3 nucleotides are TGTGCCAGCAGCAAAGTAGGAGGCCAGCCAGCGGATACGCAGTATTTT.

The rearrangement links TRBV7-2 to TRBJ2-3; D uncertain. Trimming took 5 bases from V and 2 from J, leaving 5 bases between them. Per the germline V gene, CDR1 is SGHTA and CDR2 is FQGNSA. The CDR3 runs 12 residues. CDR3 sequence (DNA): TGTGCCAGCAGCCATGTCACAGATACGCAGTATTTT. Translation: CASSHVTDTQYF.

This rearrangement joins TRBV4-2 to TRBJ2-2; D perhaps matches TRBD2 (6 bases). Per the germline V gene, CDR1 is LGHNA and CDR2 is YNFKEQ. The ends were cut back, 2 bases at V and 6 bases at J, with 10 bases in the middle. The CDR3 sequence is 14 residues long. The chain's CDR3 is CASSQLGSAGELFF. The CDR3 DNA reads TGTGCCAGCAGCCAACTCGGGAGCGCCGGGGAGCTGTTTTTT.

The DNA of the CDR3 is TGTGCCAGCAGCACACTAGCGGGAGGGTCGGGGACCCAGTACTTC. Protein product: CASSTLAGGSGTQYF. The V and J genes are TRBV9 and TRBJ2-5; 13 bases line up with TRBD2. Germline-derived CDR1 and CDR2 are SGDLS and YYNGEE. Trimming at V came to 4 bases and at J to 7 bases, leaving 7 bases not matched to a gene. The CDR3 has 15 amino acids.

The V and J genes are TRBV28 and TRBJ2-7; D not resolved. V lost 6 bases and J lost 4, with 16 bases in between. CDR1 is MDHEN and CDR2 is SYDVKM in the germline V gene. This CDR3 has 14 residues. The CDR3 DNA reads as TGTGCCAGCAGACGCCCCTACCCCCCGTACGAGCAGTACTTC. It codes for CASRRPYPPYEQYF.

The chain's CDR3 is CASRGLAGDGETQYF. The CDR3 DNA follows: TGCGCCAGCAGAGGACTAGCGGGAGATGGGGAGACCCAGTACTTC. This chain connects TRBV5-1 to TRBJ2-5; TRBD2 matches 13 bases. V was pared by 5 bases and J by 5 bases, with 6 bases of the junction left unmatched. The CDR3 is 15 residues long. Germline V gives CDR1 SGHRS, CDR2 YFSETQ.

There are a few counts of this clone. This chain links TRBV27 with TRBJ2-1, with TRBD2 matching over 10 bases. The CDR3 is 14 residues long. Germline V gives CDR1 MNHEY, CDR2 SMNVEV (reference sequence). V lost 7 bases to trimming and J lost 8 bases; unmatched junction nucleotides: 8. As DNA, the CDR3 is TGTGCCAGCATAAGGCTAGCGGGAGTGTATGAGCAGTTCTTC. As protein: CASIRLAGVYEQFF.

The gene calls are TRBV5-6 and TRBJ2-7, with 7 nucleotides matching TRBD2. After removal of 0 bases from V and 3 bases from J, the junction contained 6 bases not matched to a gene. The CDR3 length is 15 residues. CDR1 SGHDT and CDR2 YYEEEE come from the germline V gene. The CDR3, as DNA: TGTGCCAGCAGCTTGGGGGCTAGCGGCGGCTACGAGCAGTACTTC. Its protein is CASSLGASGGYEQYF.

This clone was detected a few times. V is TRBV11-2 and J is TRBJ1-5; D possibly corresponds to TRBD1 (5 bases). This CDR3 spans 17 amino acids. The V gene lost 5 bases and the J gene lost 0 bases, with 17 bases spanning the gap. The germline V gene encodes CDR1 SGHAT and CDR2 FQNNGV. The CDR3 loop reads CASSQIAGWTSNQPQHF. For the CDR3, the DNA is TGTGCCAGCAGCCAAATAGCAGGGTGGACTAGCAATCAGCCCCAGCATTTT.

The chain links TRBV6-1 to TRBJ2-7; perhaps TRBD1 as D (5 bases). The CDR3 is 15 amino acids. Trimming shortened V by 2 bases and J by 4 bases, and 15 bases separated the two germline ends. Germline loops: CDR1 MNHNS, CDR2 SASEGT. CDR3 nucleotides: TGTGCCAGCAGTGAATTGGGCAGGGCGAGGTACGAGCAGTACTTC. Translated: CASSELGRARYEQYF.

The chain joins TRBV19 to TRBJ1-3; D is unresolved. CDR3 length: 14 residues. Germline V gene data show CDR1 as LNHDA and CDR2 as SQIVND (reference sequence). The V end lost 4 bases, the J end lost 0 bases, and 7 bases lay between the germline ends. The CDR3 DNA reads as TGTGCCAGTAGTAACTGGGCCTCTGGAAACACCATATATTTT. Amino acids: CASSNWASGNTIYF.

In nucleotides, the CDR3 is TGTGCCAGCAGCTTGGGGACAGGTATCATTGCAACTAATGAAAAACTGTTTTTT. As protein: CASSLGTGIIATNEKLFF. The V call is TRBV5-5, the J call TRBJ1-4; 7 nucleotides agree with TRBD1. Unmatched junction bases numbered 8, after V lost 0 bases and J lost 0 bases. Germline lookup yields CDR1 SGHKS and CDR2 YYEKEE (reference sequence). There are 18 residues in the CDR3.

The V call is TRBV11-2, the J call TRBJ2-2; D gene ambiguous. The CDR3 consists of 14 residues. Trimming took off 5 bases at V and 4 bases at J, with 11 bases between the two ends. Germline V gives CDR1 SGHAT, CDR2 FQNNGV. In DNA form, the CDR3 reads TGTGCCAGCAGCCCCTCCCAGGCCACCGGGGAGCTGTTTTTT. Translating gives CASSPSQATGELFF.

The V and J genes are TRBV7-9 and TRBJ2-1; the D gene is possibly TRBD1 (5 bases). Per the germline V gene, CDR1 is SEHNR and CDR2 is FQNEAQ (reference sequence). The CDR3 runs to 15 residues. The germline V and J ends were trimmed by 3 bases and 8 bases, with 17 bases remaining between them. The CDR3 region is CASSFTGAGGDEQFF. The CDR3 nucleotides read TGTGCCAGCAGCTTCACTGGGGCAGGCGGCGATGAGCAGTTCTTC.

The CDR3 sequence: CASSDREDPYEQYF. The CDR3 DNA reads as TGTGCCAGCAGCGATAGGGAGGACCCCTACGAGCAGTACTTC. V is TRBV13 and J is TRBJ2-7; TRBD2 is a possible D gene (6 bases). The CDR3 loop spans 14 amino acids. The germline V and J ends were trimmed by 5 bases and 2 bases, with 13 bases remaining between them. Germline V gives CDR1 PRHDT, CDR2 FYEKMQ (reference sequence).

The rearrangement uses TRBV6-1 and TRBJ2-7; D is ambiguous. The CDR3 totals 14 residues. V lost 2 bases to trimming and J lost 3 bases, with 11 bases between them. Germline values: CDR1 MNHNS, CDR2 SASEGT. CDR3 protein: CASSEQDTSYEQYF. The CDR3 DNA is TGTGCCAGCAGTGAACAGGATACCAGCTACGAGCAGTACTTC.

The J gene is TRBJ1-1, the V gene TRBV5-4; the match to TRBD1 covers 7 bases. V lost 4 bases to trimming and J lost 0 bases; unmatched junction nucleotides: 9. Germline CDR1 is SGHNT and CDR2 is YYREEE (reference sequence). The CDR3 extends over 16 amino acids. In nucleotides, the CDR3 is TGTGCCAGCAGCCTAGGGTCGGGACAGCTGAACACTGAAGCTTTCTTT. It codes for CASSLGSGQLNTEAFF.

The rearrangement links TRBV4-1 to TRBJ2-5, with a tentative D call TRBD1 (6 bases). The CDR3 spans 15 residues. From germline, CDR1 is MGHRA and CDR2 YSYEKL. V gave up 4 bases and J gave up 3 bases, with 15 bases separating them. The CDR3 DNA reads as TGCGCCAGCAGCCGACAGGACAGAAGGGAAGAGACCCAGTACTTC. Translated, it gives CASSRQDRREETQYF.

This chain joins TRBV3-1 (or the pseudogene TRBV3-2) and TRBJ2-7; 8 nucleotides align to TRBD1. The CDR3 runs 17 residues. Germline CDR1 LGHDT, CDR2 YNNKEL (reference sequence). The V gene end was trimmed by 0 bases and the J gene end by 3 bases; junction bases not matched to a gene: 10. CDR3 DNA: TGTGCCAGCAGCCAAGACTGGACAGGGTGGTTAAACTACGAGCAGTACTTC. Amino acids: CASSQDWTGWLNYEQYF.